The 18 T cell receptor beta chains in this list originate from one sample, sequenced in a study of T cell responses to AZD1222 COVID-19 vaccine. The data were produced by immunoSEQ multiplex PCR, yet TCRdb's version contains in-frame clones alone and is incomplete. This table has 95,000 to 110,000 clones, around 91% appearing once. Here the sequenced sample was peripheral blood, taken on day 0 of AZD1222 vaccination. These receptors were collected from an adult in good health.

The rearrangement links TRBV28 to TRBJ2-3; 7 positions match TRBD2. The germline CDR1 and CDR2 sequences are MDHEN and SYDVKM. The J segment lost 2 bases and the V segment lost 4 bases, leaving 6 bases of the junction unmatched. This CDR3 has 15 residues. CDR3 DNA sequence: TGTGCCAGCAGTTCCTTAGCGGGTGCCACAGATACGCAGTATTTT. Its protein product is CASSSLAGATDTQYF.

This chain joins TRBV29-1 and TRBJ2-5; D is possibly TRBD1 (6 bases). Between the trimmed V and J ends, which lost 7 bases and 0 bases, there was a span of 18 bases. This CDR3 has 15 amino acids. Germline V gene data show CDR1 as SQVTM and CDR2 as ANQGSEA. The CDR3: CSAIGGGTYQETQYF. The CDR3 DNA reads TGCAGCGCGATTGGGGGCGGAACGTACCAAGAGACCCAGTACTTC.

The rearrangement links TRBV4-1 to TRBJ1-6; D unclear. This CDR3 comprises 12 residues. With 2 bases removed from V and 9 bases from J, the gap between germline ends came to 5 bases. Germline CDR1 MGHRA, CDR2 YSYEKL. The CDR3 DNA is TGCGCCAGCAGCCAAAACTTTTCACCCCTCCACTTT. Translating gives CASSQNFSPLHF.

The rearrangement uses TRBV9 and TRBJ2-7; D may be TRBD1 or TRBD2 (5 bases each). The CDR3 has 13 amino acids. In germline, CDR1 is SGDLS, CDR2 YYNGEE. V was clipped by 4 bases and J by 4 bases, with 12 bases between them. The CDR3 DNA reads as TGTGCCAGCAGCTTCCAGGGCGGGTACGAGCAGTACTTC. Encoded protein: CASSFQGGYEQYF.

The chain employs TRBV3-1 (or the pseudogene TRBV3-2) and TRBJ2-3; the D gene could be TRBD1 or TRBD2 (5 bases each). V shed 2 bases and J shed 5 bases, with 11 bases lying between them. Germline lookup yields CDR1 LGHDT and CDR2 YNNKEL (reference sequence). This CDR3 has 14 residues. CDR3 coding DNA: TGTGCCAGCAGCCAATCGGGGCAGGGAGATACGCAGTATTTT. It is translated as CASSQSGQGDTQYF.

The chain carries TRBV29-1 and TRBJ2-3; 11 positions match TRBD2. After removal of 4 bases from V and 3 bases from J, the junction contained 0 bases not matched to a gene. The CDR3 is 13 residues long. Germline CDR1 SQVTM, CDR2 ANQGSEA. DNA for the CDR3: TGCAGCGTTGGGACTAGCGGGACAGATACGCAGTATTTT. This gives the protein CSVGTSGTDTQYF.

This clone came up once. This chain connects TRBV19 to TRBJ2-7; D may correspond to TRBD1 or TRBD2 (5 bases each). Germline V gene sequence: CDR1 LNHDA, CDR2 SQIVND (reference sequence). This CDR3 is built from 16 residues. The V end lost 3 bases, the J end lost 0 bases, and 15 bases lay between the germline ends. The CDR3 DNA follows: TGTGCCAGTAGTATCGCCGGGACGGTTAGCTCCTACGAGCAGTACTTC. Protein product: CASSIAGTVSSYEQYF.

The V gene is TRBV7-2, the J gene TRBJ1-2; weak D call: TRBD1 (5 bases). Trimming took off 6 bases at V and 4 bases at J, with 15 bases between the two ends. Germline values: CDR1 SGHTA, CDR2 FQGNSA. This CDR3 contains 14 residues. The CDR3: CASSPDNPSYGYTF. The CDR3 coding sequence is TGTGCCAGCAGTCCGGACAATCCGAGCTATGGCTACACCTTC.

V is TRBV27 and J is TRBJ2-7, with D perhaps TRBD1 or TRBD2 (5 bases each). Trimming shortened V by 3 bases and J by 0 bases, and 12 bases separated the two germline ends. This CDR3 comprises 15 residues. Germline CDR1 is MNHEY and CDR2 is SMNVEV (reference sequence). This chain's CDR3 is CASSFNRDPSYEQYF. Here the CDR3 DNA reads TGTGCCAGCAGTTTCAACCGGGACCCCTCCTACGAGCAGTACTTC.

The DNA of the CDR3 is TGTGCCAGCAGCGTAGAGGGGGCTGGCAATCAGCCCCAGCATTTT. As protein: CASSVEGAGNQPQHF. The V and J genes are TRBV9 and TRBJ1-5; TRBD1 agrees at 7 bases. In germline, CDR1 is SGDLS, CDR2 YYNGEE. V lost 0 bases and J lost 2; bases outside the gene matches: 2. There are 15 residues in the CDR3.

This sequence joins TRBV10-2 and TRBJ1-1, with D unclear. CDR3 length: 12 amino acids. CDR1 WSHSY and CDR2 SAAADI come from the germline V gene. Deletions cut 4 bases from V and 5 bases from J, with 8 bases between. In DNA form, the CDR3 reads TGCGCCAGCAGTGTCACTTGGACTGAAGCTTTCTTT. It codes for CASSVTWTEAFF.

The genes are TRBV5-1 and TRBJ1-1; the D gene is possibly TRBD1 (5 bases). The CDR3 consists of 14 residues. Germline CDR1 and CDR2: SGHRS and YFSETQ. Trimming took 0 bases from V and 4 from J, leaving 10 bases between them. The CDR3 DNA is TGCGCCAGCAGCTTGGAGGGGATAGGCACTGAAGCTTTCTTT. Its translation: CASSLEGIGTEAFF.

CDR3 sequence reads: CASSPILSTEAFF. The CDR3 nucleotides read TGTGCCAGCAGTCCAATCCTCAGCACTGAAGCTTTCTTT. V gene TRBV12-3 or TRBV12-4 combines with J gene TRBJ1-1, with D unclear. Between the trimmed V and J ends, which lost 5 bases and 4 bases, there was a span of 11 bases. This CDR3 has 13 residues.

In this sample, this clone turned up once. The chain links TRBV5-6 to TRBJ1-3; D unclear. Deletions cut 0 bases from V and 3 bases from J, with 4 bases between. The germline V gene encodes CDR1 SGHDT and CDR2 YYEEEE. The CDR3 has 13 residues. CDR3 bases: TGTGCCAGCAGCTTGGCAGTTGGAAACACCATATATTTT. Protein sequence: CASSLAVGNTIYF.

The chain uses TRBV7-2 and TRBJ2-7, with 7 bases matching TRBD1. The length of the CDR3 is 14 residues. The germline V gene has CDR1 SGHTA and CDR2 FQGNSA. V lost 5 bases to trimming and J lost 2 bases; unmatched junction nucleotides: 6. In DNA, the CDR3 is TGTGCCAGCAGCCAATCTAGGGGGCCCTACGAGCAGTACTTC. It yields the protein CASSQSRGPYEQYF.

There are a few counts of this clone. This specimen includes other DNA sequences encoding the same CDR3. The chain carries TRBV4-1 and TRBJ2-7; D ambiguous. Looked up from germline, CDR1 is MGHRA and CDR2 is YSYEKL. Trimming removed 0 bases from V and 4 bases from J, with 4 bases in between. CDR3 length: 12 amino acids. The DNA of the CDR3 is TGCGCCAGCAGCCAAGATTTTTACGAGCAGTACTTC. Protein: CASSQDFYEQYF.

The CDR3 bases are TGTGCCAGCAGCAGACGGACAGGGATGAACACTGAAGCTTTCTTT. Amino acid sequence: CASSRRTGMNTEAFF. The chain joins TRBV7-9 to TRBJ1-1; 8 nucleotides align to TRBD1. The V gene end was trimmed by 5 bases and the J gene end by 0 bases; junction bases not matched to a gene: 5. Germline V gene sequence: CDR1 SEHNR, CDR2 FQNEAQ (reference sequence). This CDR3 is built from 15 residues.

V usage is TRBV28 and J usage is TRBJ2-3; 7 positions agree with TRBD1. The germline CDR1 and CDR2 sequences are MDHEN and SYDVKM. The CDR3 totals 15 residues. V lost 1 base to trimming and J lost 4 bases; unmatched junction nucleotides: 5. The CDR3 protein is CASSLFNRGADTQYF. The CDR3 DNA is TGTGCCAGCAGTTTATTCAACAGGGGTGCAGATACGCAGTATTTT.